This TCR beta chain was captured by sequencing in a study of radiotherapy plus CTLA-4 blockade in lung cancer. Overall study: Objective response rate was about 18%; disease control rate, around 30%.

The study's findings and limits: The study found tumor-derived TCR clones expanded in blood after radiotherapy plus ipilimumab. Response, reportedly, was best predicted by interferon-beta along with early blood T cell clone dynamics.

Those patients who had chemo-refractory metastatic non-small-cell lung cancer were given focal radiation along with CTLA-4 blockade through ipilimumab. For this clone: Its antigen is unidentified.

Here immunoSEQ multiplex PCR was the method, and the copy in TCRdb shows in-frame clones only, minus some. Of 62,000 or so clones detected, 65% to 80% appear once; the ten largest clones hold 8% to 10%. V gave up 6 bases and J gave up 11 bases, with 11 bases separating them. The CDR3 consists of 11 residues. Germline V gene lookup returns CDR1 MDHEN and CDR2 SYDVKM. This sequence joins TRBV28 and TRBJ1-5; the D is unclear. The sequenced sample was peripheral blood, obtained from a patient treated with radiotherapy plus ipilimumab. The TCR sequence derives from a human donor with non-small cell lung cancer who had a complete response to radiotherapy plus ipilimumab. CDR3 residues: CASRSRLSQHF. The CDR3 DNA reads as TGTGCCAGCAGATCGAGACTATCCCAGCATTTT. The variable domain in full, with the rest retrieved from reference TRBV28 and TRBJ1-5, is DVKVTQSSRYLVKRTGEKVFLECVQDMDHENMFWYRQDPGLGLRLIYFSYDVKMKEKGDIPEGYSVSREKKERFSLILESASTNQTSMYLCASRSRLSQHFGDGTRLSIL.